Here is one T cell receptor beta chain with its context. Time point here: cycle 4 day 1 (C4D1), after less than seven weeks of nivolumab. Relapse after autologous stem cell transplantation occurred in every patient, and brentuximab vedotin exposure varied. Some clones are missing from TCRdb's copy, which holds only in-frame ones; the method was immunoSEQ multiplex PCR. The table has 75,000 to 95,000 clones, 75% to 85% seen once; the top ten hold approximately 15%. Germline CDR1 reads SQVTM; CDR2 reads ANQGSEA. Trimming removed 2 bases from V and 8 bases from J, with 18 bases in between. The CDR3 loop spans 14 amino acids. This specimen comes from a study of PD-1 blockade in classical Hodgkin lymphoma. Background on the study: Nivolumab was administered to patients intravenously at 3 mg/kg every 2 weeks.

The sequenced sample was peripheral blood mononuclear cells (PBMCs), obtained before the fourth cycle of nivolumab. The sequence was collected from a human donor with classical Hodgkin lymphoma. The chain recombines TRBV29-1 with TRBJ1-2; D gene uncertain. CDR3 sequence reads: CSVERSLGTGGYTF. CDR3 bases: TGCAGCGTTGAAAGGAGTCTAGGCACCGGCGGCTACACCTTC.